This TCR beta chain was found in a study of shared T cell receptors in the human thymus. TCRdb keeps only in-frame clones here, not all; method: immunoSEQ multiplex PCR. The data hold about 660,000 clones, with roughly 90% observed a single time. This CDR3 comprises 16 residues. With 3 bases clipped from V and 1 base from J, the junction kept 3 bases outside the gene matches. Looked up from germline, CDR1 is LNHNV and CDR2 is YYDKDF (reference sequence). These data were also filed under a second study, of human thymus T cells. Per that paper: Corrective surgery for congenital heart defects was being performed on the healthy Finnish infants who served as donors. Thymic tissue was derived from resections collected during corrective heart surgery. It looked as if thymic and blood repertoires used V and J genes in a biased way. Thymic repertoires from unrelated individuals overlapped highly, related research reported.

The receptor was isolated from a boy in the first two years of life with a congenital heart defect. The sample consisted of thymocytes. The chain couples TRBV15 to TRBJ2-3, with 11 bases fitting TRBD2. CDR3 in DNA: TGTGCCACCAGCAGTGCACTAGCGGGGGGCACAGATACGCAGTATTTT. Its translation is CATSSALAGGTDTQYF.